Listed here is a single T cell receptor beta chain. No antigen is known for it. The junction and the germline gene differ at one end; a read error may be behind it. The data were obtained in a study of tumor-infiltrating lymphocytes in primary liver carcinoma. On the study more broadly: Patients comprised men and women whose ages fell between 30 and 69 years. Spanning 4.2 to 10 cm, the tumors were T1-T3 N0M0.

Germline values: CDR1 SGHAT, CDR2 FQDESV (reference sequence). CDR3 length equals 13 residues. Researchers generated TCR beta cDNA from 500 ng of total RNA, relying on a constant-region primer. ARM-PCR was slightly modified, and three nested multiplex PCR rounds with it gave rise to the TCR beta libraries. Amplification in the first two PCR rounds was performed using TRBV1-TRBV30 forward primers and a C-beta reverse primer for around 11 cycles each. TCRdb itself ran the multiplex PCR reads through MiXCR, one entry per CDR3 protein. The repertoire holds 300,000 to 400,000 distinct CDR3 sequences, 60% to 80% seen once, with about 8.4% in the top ten. Points from the study as a whole: The use of bulk unsorted samples meant that CD4+ and CD8+ repertoires were not compared. Lower overlap was observed for tumor-adjacent and tumor-blood pairs relative to tumor region pairs.

Unsorted whole blood yielded blood RNA, and germline DNA was extracted as well. The receptor comes from a man in his forties with primary liver carcinoma and hepatitis B virus infection. The gene calls are TRBV11-1 and TRBJ2-7; D is possibly TRBD1 (7 bases). What was sequenced was peripheral blood. The CDR3 is CTSRGRRSYEQYF. CDR3 in DNA: TGTACCAGCAGGGGGAGGCGATCCTACGAGCAATACTTC.